The T cell receptor beta chain described here comes from a study of T cells in Graves' hyperthyroidism and ophthalmopathy. Comment on this clonotype: A much larger clone lies one base from this, so it may be a read error.

This CDR3 has 14 residues. Amplification targeted TCR beta CDR3 regions from RNA transcripts. The HTBI primer set drove a first-round RT-PCR of the TCR CDR3. TCRdb redid the calling of the multiplex PCR reads with MiXCR, one entry per CDR3 protein. Found here are around 390,000 distinct CDR3 sequences, roughly 15% of them singletons; the top ten hold around a fifth. The chain carries TRBV12-3 or TRBV12-4 and TRBJ2-2; D is undetermined. The specimen sequenced was blood. This receptor was identified in a young woman with Graves' ophthalmopathy. The CDR3 coding sequence is TGTGCCAGCAGAGGCACCGCGAACACCGAGGAGCTGTTTTTT. Translated, it gives CASRGTANTEELFF.